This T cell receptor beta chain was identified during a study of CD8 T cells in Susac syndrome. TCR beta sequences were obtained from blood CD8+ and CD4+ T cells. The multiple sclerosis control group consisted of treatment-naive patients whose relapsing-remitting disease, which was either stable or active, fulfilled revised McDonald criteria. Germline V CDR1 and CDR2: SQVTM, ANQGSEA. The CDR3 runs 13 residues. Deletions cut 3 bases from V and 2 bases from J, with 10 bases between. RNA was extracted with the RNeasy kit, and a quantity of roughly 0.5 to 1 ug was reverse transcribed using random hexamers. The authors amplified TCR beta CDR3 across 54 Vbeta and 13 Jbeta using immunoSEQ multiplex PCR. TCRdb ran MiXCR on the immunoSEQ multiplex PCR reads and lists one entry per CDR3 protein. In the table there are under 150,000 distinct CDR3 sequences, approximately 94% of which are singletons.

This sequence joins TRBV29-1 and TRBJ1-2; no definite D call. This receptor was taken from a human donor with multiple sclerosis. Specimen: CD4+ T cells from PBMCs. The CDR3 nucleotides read TGCAGCGTTGACCTATTAAGGAACTATGGCTACACCTTC. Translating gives CSVDLLRNYGYTF.